This T cell receptor (beta chain) was sequenced in a study of identical twins. Via MiXCR, TCRdb re-called the 5' RACE reads, giving one row per CDR3 protein. The sample has about 530,000 distinct CDR3 sequences, about 22% seen once. From germline, CDR1 is KGHDR and CDR2 SFDVKD. This CDR3 is 15 amino acids long. V dropped 4 bases and J dropped 6 bases, with 18 bases sitting between them. This clonotype was recorded a few times. Another study also made use of these data, one on yellow fever vaccine responses in identical twins.

The rearrangement joins TRBV24-1 to TRBJ2-7; D gene ambiguous. This receptor was identified in a woman aged 18-30 years in good health. Sequencing was done on a sample of CD4+ T cells sorted from blood. The CDR3 sequence is CATSEGPATESEQYF. CDR3 coding DNA: TGTGCCACCAGTGAGGGTCCAGCCACGGAGTCCGAGCAGTACTTC.